This T cell receptor (beta chain) is from a study of response to subunit inactivated influenza vaccine. The V and J ends lost 2 bases and 1 base, in that order; junction bases with no gene match: 7. This CDR3 contains 16 residues. Germline-derived CDR1 and CDR2 are SGHTA and FQGNSA. TCRdb reprocessed the RT-PCR reads with MiXCR, giving one entry per CDR3 protein. The table lists around 650,000 distinct CDR3 sequences, approximately 15% of them singletons. The genes are TRBV7-2 and TRBJ1-2; TRBD1 agrees at 7 bases. The sequence came from a man aged 50-59 years who received an inactivated influenza vaccine. This specimen was PBMCs from blood, taken about 11 days after vaccination. The chain's CDR3 is CASSLRGQQINYGYTF. As DNA, the CDR3 is TGTGCCAGCAGCTTAAGGGGACAGCAGATTAACTATGGCTACACCTTC. Full variable domain (outside the CDR3, taken from reference TRBV7-2 and TRBJ1-2): GAGVSQSPSNKVTEKGKDVELRCDPISGHTALYWYRQSLGQGLEFLIYFQGNSAPDKSGLPSDRFSAERTGGSVSTLTIQRTQQEDSAVYLCASSLRGQQINYGYTFGSGTRLTVV.